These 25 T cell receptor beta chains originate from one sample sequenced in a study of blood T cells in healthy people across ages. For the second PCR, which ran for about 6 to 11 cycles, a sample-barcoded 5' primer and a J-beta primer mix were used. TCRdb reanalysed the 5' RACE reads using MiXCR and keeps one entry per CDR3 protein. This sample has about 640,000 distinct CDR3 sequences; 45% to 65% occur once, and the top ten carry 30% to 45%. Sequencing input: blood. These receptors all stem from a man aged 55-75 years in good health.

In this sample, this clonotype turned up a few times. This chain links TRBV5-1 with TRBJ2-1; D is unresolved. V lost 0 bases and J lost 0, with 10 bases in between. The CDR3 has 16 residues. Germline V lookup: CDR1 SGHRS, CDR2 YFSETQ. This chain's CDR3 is CASSLGLSSSYNEQFF. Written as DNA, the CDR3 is TGCGCCAGCAGCTTGGGGCTATCGAGCTCCTACAATGAGCAGTTCTTC.

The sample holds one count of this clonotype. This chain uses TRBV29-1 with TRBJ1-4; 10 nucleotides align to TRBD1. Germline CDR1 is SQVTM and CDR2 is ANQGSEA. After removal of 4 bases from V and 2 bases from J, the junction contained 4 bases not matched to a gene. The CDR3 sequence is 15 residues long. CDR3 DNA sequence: TGCAGCGTTGCGACAGGGGGCACGACTAATGAAAAACTGTTTTTT. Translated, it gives CSVATGGTTNEKLFF. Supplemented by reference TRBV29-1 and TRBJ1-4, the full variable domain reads SAVISQKPSRDICQRGTSLTIQCQVDSQVTMMFWYRQQPGQSLTLIATANQGSEATYESGFVIDKFPISRPNLTFSTLTVSNMSPEDSSIYLCSVATGGTTNEKLFFGSGTQLSVL.

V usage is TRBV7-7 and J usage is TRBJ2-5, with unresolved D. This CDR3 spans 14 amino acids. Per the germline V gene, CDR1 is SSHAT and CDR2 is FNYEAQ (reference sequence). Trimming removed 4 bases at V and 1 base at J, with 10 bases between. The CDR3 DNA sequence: TGTGCCAGCAGCTCCGGCCCCGCCCAAGAGACCCAGTACTTC. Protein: CASSSGPAQETQYF.

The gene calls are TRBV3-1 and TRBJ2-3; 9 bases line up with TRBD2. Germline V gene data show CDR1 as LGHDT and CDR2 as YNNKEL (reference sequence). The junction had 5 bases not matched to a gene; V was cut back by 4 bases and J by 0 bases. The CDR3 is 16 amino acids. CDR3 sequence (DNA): TGTGCCAGCAGCCCCCAAGCGGGGGGTAGCACAGATACGCAGTATTTT. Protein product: CASSPQAGGSTDTQYF.

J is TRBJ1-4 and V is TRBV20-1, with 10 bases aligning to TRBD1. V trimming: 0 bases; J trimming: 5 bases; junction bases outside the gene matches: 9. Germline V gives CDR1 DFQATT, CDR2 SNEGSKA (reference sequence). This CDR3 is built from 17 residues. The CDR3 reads CSARDRDRGGKNEKLFF. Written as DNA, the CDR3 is TGCAGTGCTAGAGATCGGGACAGGGGAGGAAAAAATGAAAAACTGTTTTTT.

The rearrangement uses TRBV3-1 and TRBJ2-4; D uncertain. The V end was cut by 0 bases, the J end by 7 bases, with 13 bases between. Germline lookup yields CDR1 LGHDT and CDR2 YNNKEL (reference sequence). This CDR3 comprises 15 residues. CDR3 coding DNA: TGTGCCAGCAGCCAAGATAGAGGTGGCCCCAACATTCAGTACTTC. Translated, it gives CASSQDRGGPNIQYF.

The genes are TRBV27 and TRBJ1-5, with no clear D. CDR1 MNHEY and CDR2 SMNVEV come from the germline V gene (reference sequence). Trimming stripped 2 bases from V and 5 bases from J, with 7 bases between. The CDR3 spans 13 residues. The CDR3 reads CASSLNPYQPQHF. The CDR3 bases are TGTGCCAGCAGTTTAAACCCTTATCAGCCCCAGCATTTT.

CDR3 sequence reads: CASSSLGAGDQETQFF. CDR3 bases: TGTGCCAGCAGTTCCTTGGGCGCCGGAGACCAAGAGACCCAGTTCTTC. The V gene is TRBV28, the J gene TRBJ2-5; D gene uncertain. Near its end, the DNA agrees better with TRBJ2-1, so the J call may be wrong. The CDR3 runs to 16 residues. Per the germline V gene, CDR1 is MDHEN and CDR2 is SYDVKM.

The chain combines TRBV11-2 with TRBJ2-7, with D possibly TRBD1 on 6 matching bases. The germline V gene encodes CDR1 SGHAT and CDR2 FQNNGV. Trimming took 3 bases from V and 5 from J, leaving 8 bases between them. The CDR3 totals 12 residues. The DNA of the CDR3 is TGTGCCAGCAGCTTCGAGGGGGACGAGCAGTACTTC. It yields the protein CASSFEGDEQYF.

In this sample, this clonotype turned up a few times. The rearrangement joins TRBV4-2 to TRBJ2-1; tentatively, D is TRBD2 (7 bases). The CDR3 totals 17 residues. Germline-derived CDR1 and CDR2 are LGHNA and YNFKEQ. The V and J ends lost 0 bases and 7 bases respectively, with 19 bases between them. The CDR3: CASSQDRGGALRNEQFF. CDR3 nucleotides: TGTGCCAGCAGCCAAGATAGGGGGGGGGCCCTCCGGAATGAGCAGTTCTTC.

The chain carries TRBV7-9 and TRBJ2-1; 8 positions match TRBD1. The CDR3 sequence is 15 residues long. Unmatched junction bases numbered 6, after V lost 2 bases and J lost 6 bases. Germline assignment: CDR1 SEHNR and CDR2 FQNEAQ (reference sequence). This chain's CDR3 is CASSLLGQGLNEQFF. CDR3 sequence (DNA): TGTGCCAGCAGCTTATTAGGACAGGGCCTCAATGAGCAGTTCTTC. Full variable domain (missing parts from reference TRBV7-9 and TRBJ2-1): DTGVSQNPRHKITKRGQNVTFRCDPISEHNRLYWYRQTLGQGPEFLTYFQNEAQLEKSRLLSDRFSAERPKGSFSTLEIQRTEQGDSAMYLCASSLLGQGLNEQFFGPGTRLTVL.

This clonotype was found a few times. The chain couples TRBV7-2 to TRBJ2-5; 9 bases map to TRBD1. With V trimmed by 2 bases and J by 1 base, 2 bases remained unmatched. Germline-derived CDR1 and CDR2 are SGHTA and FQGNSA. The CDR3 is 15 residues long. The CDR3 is CASSLWGQGQETQYF. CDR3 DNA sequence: TGTGCCAGCAGCTTATGGGGACAGGGCCAAGAGACCCAGTACTTC.

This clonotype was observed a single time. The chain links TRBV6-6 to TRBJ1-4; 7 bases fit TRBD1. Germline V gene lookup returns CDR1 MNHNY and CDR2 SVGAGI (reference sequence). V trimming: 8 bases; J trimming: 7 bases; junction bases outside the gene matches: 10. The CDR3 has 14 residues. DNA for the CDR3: TGTGCCAGCTGCCTTGGGGACAGCTCTGAAAAACTGTTTTTT. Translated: CASCLGDSSEKLFF.

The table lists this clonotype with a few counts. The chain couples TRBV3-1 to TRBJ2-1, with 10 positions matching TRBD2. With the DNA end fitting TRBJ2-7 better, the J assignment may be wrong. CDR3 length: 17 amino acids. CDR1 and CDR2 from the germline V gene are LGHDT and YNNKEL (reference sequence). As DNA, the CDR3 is TGTGCCAGCAGCCGCACCCCCGGGACTAGCGAGTACAATGAGCAGTACTTC. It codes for CASSRTPGTSEYNEQYF.

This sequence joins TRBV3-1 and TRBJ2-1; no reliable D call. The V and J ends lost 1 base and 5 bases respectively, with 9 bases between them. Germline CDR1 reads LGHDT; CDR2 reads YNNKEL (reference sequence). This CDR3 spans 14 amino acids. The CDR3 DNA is TGTGCCAGCAGCCAAGGGCGCCTTCACAATGAGCAGTTCTTC. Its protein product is CASSQGRLHNEQFF.

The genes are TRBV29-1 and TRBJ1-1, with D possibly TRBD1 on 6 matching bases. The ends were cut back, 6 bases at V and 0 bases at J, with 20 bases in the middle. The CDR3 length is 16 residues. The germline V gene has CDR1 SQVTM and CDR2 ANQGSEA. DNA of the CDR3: TGCAGCGTCTCTAGGGACGTTACAGGGATGAACACTGAAGCTTTCTTT. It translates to CSVSRDVTGMNTEAFF.

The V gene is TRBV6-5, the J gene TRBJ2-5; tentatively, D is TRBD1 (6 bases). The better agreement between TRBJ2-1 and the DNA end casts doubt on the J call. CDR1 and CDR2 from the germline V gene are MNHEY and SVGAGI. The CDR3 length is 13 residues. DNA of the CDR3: TGTGCCAGCAGAAGGGGGTCTGGGGAGACCCAGTTCTTC. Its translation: CASRRGSGETQFF.

The CDR3, as DNA: TGCGCCAGCAGCCCCGGGACCACGCCATGGTTGGAGACCCAGTACTTC. Residues: CASSPGTTPWLETQYF. V gene TRBV10-2 combines with J gene TRBJ2-5; D may correspond to TRBD1 or TRBD2 (5 bases each). Trimming cost V 6 bases and J 5 bases, with 22 bases left between them. The V gene's germline CDR1 is WSHSY and CDR2 SAAADI. CDR3 length equals 16 residues.

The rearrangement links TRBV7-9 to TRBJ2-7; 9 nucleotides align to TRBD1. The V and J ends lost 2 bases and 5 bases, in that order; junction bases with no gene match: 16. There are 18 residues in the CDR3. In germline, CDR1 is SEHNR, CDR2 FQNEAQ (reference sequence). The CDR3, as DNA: TGTGCCAGCAGCTTAAAATCGAACCGGGACAGGGAGAGTGACGAGCAGTACTTC. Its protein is CASSLKSNRDRESDEQYF.

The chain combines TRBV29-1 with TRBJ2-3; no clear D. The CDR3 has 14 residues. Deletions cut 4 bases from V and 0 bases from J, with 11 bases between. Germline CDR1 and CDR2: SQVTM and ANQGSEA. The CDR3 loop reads CSVGGQISTDTQYF. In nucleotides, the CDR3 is TGCAGCGTTGGAGGTCAGATTAGCACAGATACGCAGTATTTT.

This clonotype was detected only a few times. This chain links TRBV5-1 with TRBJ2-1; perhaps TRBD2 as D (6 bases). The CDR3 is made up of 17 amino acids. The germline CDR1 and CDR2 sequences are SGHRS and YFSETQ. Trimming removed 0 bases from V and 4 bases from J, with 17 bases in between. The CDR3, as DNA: TGCGCCAGCAGCTTGGCTGGGGCCCCGGGGAGGTACAATGAGCAGTTCTTC. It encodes CASSLAGAPGRYNEQFF.

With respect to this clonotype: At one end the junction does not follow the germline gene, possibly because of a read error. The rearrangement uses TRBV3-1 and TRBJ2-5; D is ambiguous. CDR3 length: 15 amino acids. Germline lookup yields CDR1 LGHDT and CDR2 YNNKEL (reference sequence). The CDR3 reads CASSQDWVGKETQHF. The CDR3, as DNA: TGTGCCAGCAGCCAAGATTGGGTGGGGAAAGAGACCCAGCACTTC.

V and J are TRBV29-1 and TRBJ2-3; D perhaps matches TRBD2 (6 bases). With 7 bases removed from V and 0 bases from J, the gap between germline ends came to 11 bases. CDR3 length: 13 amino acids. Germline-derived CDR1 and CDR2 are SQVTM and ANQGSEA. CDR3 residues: CSAASVSTDTQYF. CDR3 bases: TGCAGCGCCGCTAGCGTAAGCACAGATACGCAGTATTTT.

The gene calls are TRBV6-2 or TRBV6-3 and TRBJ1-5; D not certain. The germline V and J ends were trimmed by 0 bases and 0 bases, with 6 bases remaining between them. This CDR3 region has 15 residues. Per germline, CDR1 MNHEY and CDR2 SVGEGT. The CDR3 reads CASSYSRFSNQPQHF. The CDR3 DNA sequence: TGTGCCAGCAGTTACTCGCGGTTTAGCAATCAGCCCCAGCATTTT.

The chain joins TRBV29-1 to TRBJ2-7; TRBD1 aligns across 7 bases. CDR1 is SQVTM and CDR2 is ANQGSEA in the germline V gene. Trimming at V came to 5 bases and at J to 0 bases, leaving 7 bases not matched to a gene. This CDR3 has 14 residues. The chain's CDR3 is CSVRLTGFSYEQYF. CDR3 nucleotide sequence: TGCAGCGTTCGTCTGACAGGGTTCTCCTACGAGCAGTACTTC.